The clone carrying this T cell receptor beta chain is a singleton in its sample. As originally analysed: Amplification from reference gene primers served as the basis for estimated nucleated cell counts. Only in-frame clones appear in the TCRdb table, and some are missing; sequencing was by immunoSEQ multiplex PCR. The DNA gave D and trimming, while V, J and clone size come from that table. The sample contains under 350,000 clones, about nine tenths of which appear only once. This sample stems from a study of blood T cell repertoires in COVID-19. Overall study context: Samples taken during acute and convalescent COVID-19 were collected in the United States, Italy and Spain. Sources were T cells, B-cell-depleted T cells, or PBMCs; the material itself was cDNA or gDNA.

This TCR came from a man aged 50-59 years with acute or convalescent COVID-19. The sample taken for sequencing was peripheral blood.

Here the CDR3 reads CASSFDRANTEAFF. As DNA, the CDR3 is TGCGCCAGCAGCTTTGACAGGGCGAACACTGAAGCTTTCTTT. V gene TRBV5-1 combines with J gene TRBJ1-1, with 7 bases identical to TRBD1. J lost 1 base, V lost 2 bases, and 2 bases had no gene match. This CDR3 is 14 amino acids long. Germline V gene lookup returns CDR1 SGHRS and CDR2 YFSETQ. Full variable domain (remainder filled in from reference TRBV5-1 and TRBJ1-1): KAGVTQTPRYLIKTRGQQVTLSCSPISGHRSVSWYQQTPGQGLQFLFEYFSETQRNKGNFPGRFSGRQFSNSRSEMNVSTLELGDSALYLCASSFDRANTEAFFGQGTRLTVV.